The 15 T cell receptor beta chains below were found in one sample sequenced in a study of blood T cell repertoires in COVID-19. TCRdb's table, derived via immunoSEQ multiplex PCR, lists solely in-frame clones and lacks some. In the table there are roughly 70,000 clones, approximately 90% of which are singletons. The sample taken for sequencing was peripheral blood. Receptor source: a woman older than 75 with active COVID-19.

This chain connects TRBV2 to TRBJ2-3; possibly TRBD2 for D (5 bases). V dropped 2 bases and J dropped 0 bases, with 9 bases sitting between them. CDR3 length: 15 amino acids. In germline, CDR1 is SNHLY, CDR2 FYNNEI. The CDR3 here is CASSEIGGSTDTQYF. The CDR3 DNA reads TGTGCCAGCAGTGAAATCGGAGGAAGCACAGATACGCAGTATTTT.

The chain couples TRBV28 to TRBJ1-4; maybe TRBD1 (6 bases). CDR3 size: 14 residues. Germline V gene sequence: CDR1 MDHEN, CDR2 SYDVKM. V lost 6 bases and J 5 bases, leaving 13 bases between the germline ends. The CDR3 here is CASRPTGLNEKLFF. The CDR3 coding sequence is TGTGCCAGCAGACCTACAGGGCTGAATGAAAAACTGTTTTTT.

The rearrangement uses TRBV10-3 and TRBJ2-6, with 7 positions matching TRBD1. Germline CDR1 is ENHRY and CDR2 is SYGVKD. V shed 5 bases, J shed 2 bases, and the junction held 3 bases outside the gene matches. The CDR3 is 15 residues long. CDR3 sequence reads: CAISPQGAGANVLTF. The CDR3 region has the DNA TGTGCCATCAGTCCCCAGGGGGCTGGGGCCAACGTCCTGACTTTC.

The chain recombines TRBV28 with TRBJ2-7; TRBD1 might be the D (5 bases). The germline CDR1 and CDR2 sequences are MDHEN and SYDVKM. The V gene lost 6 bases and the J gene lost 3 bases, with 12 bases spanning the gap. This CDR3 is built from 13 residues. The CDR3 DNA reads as TGTGCCAGCAGGCTAGGACATATCTACGAGCAGTACTTC. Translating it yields CASRLGHIYEQYF.

CDR3 DNA: TGTGCCAGCACCAACATCTCGACAGGGGCGATCAAGCCCCAGCATTTT. Encoded protein: CASTNISTGAIKPQHF. J is TRBJ1-5 and V is TRBV28, with TRBD1 identical over 8 bases. The V gene end was trimmed by 7 bases and the J gene end by 8 bases; junction bases not matched to a gene: 16. Looked up from germline, CDR1 is MDHEN and CDR2 is SYDVKM. The CDR3 consists of 16 residues.

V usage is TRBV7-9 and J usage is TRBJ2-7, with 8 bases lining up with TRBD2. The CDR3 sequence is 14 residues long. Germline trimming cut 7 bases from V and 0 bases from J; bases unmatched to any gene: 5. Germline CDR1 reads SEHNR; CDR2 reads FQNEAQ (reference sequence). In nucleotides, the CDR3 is TGTGCCAGCACCAACGGGGGGGTCTCCTACGAGCAGTACTTC. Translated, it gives CASTNGGVSYEQYF.

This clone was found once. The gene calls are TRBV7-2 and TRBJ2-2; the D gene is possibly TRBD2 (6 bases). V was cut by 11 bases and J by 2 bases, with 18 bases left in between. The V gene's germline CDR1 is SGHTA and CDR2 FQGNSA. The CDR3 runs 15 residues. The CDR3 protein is CAGDDGAGNTGELFF. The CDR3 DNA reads TGTGCCGGCGACGACGGCGCGGGAAACACCGGGGAGCTGTTTTTT.

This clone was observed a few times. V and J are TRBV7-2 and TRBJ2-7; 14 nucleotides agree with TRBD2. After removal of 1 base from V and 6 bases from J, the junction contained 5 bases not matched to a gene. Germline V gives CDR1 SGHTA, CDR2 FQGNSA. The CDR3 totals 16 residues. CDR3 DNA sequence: TGTGCCAGCAGCTTAGTTGGGACTAGCGGGAGTGTCGAGCAGTACTTC. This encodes CASSLVGTSGSVEQYF.

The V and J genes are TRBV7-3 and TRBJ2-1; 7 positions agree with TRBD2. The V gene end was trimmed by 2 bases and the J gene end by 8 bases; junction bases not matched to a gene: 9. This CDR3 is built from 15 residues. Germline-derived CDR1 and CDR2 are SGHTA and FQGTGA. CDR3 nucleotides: TGTGCCAGCAGCTTAGCGGGAGCCCTCCACCATGAGCAGTTCTTC. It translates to CASSLAGALHHEQFF.

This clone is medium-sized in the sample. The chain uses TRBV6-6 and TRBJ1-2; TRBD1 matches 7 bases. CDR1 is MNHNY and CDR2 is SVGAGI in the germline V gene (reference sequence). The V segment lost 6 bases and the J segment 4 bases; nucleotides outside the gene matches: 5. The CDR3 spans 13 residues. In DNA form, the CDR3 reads TGTGCCAGCAGAGGGGACAGAGCCTATGGCTACACCTTC. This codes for CASRGDRAYGYTF.

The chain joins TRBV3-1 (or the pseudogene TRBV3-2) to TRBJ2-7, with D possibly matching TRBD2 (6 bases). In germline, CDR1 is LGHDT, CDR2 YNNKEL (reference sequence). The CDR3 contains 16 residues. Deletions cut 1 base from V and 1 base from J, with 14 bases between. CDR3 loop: CASSQGPPGTSYEQYF. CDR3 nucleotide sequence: TGTGCCAGCAGCCAAGGCCCTCCGGGGACTTCCTACGAGCAGTACTTC.

The CDR3 spells CASSSRRVSGTSEQYF. The CDR3 nucleotides are TGTGCCAGCAGTTCCCGTCGTGTTAGCGGTACAAGCGAGCAGTACTTC. The V and J genes are TRBV28 and TRBJ2-7; the D gene is possibly TRBD2 (6 bases). Trimming took off 4 bases at V and 6 bases at J, with 22 bases between the two ends. From germline, CDR1 is MDHEN and CDR2 SYDVKM. CDR3 length: 16 residues.

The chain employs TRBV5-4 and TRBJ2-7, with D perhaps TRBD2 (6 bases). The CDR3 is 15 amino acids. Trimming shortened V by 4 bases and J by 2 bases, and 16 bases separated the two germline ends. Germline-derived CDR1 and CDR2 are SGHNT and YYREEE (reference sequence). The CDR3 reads CASSRGVAETYEQYF. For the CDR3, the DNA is TGTGCCAGCAGCCGAGGGGTAGCGGAGACCTACGAGCAGTACTTC.

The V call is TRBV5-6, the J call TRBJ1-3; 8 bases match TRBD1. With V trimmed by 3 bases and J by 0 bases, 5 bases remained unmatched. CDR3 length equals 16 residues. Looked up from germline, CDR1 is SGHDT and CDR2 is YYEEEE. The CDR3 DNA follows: TGTGCCAGCAGCTGGACAGGGCAAGGCTCTGGAAACACCATATATTTT. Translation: CASSWTGQGSGNTIYF.

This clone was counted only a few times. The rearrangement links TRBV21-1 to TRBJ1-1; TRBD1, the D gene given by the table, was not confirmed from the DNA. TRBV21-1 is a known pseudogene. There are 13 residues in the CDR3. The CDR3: CASRTALNTEAFF. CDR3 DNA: TGTGCCAGCCGTACAGCCCTGAACACTGAAGCTTTCTTT.